This T cell receptor (beta chain) is from a study of T cells in women clearing cervical HPV infection. Across the whole study: Donors had HPV16-related CIN3 or worse; 2 had invasive cancer. Controls were women whose single incident HPV16 infection cleared within 12 months without precancer or cancer. Case blood drawn at lesion detection; control blood after infection cleared.

Dot-blot hybridization genotyped cervical HPV amplified with MY09/MY11 PCR. Germline CDR1 is KGHSH and CDR2 is LQKENI. The CDR3 consists of 17 residues. The V and J ends lost 6 bases and 4 bases, in that order; junction bases with no gene match: 16. Sequencing was performed with immunoSEQ multiplex PCR; in TCRdb, only in-frame clones are kept and a portion is missing. The sample table includes 30,000 to 45,000 clones. Regarding this clone: The read ends 3 residues shy of where the CDR3 ends; the end is completed using the germline J gene. Additional DNA sequences in this sample encode the identical CDR3.

This chain joins TRBV18 and TRBJ2-3; 7 bases fit TRBD2. The specimen sequenced was blood buffy coat. The sequence derives from a woman aged 18-69 years with a cervical HPV16 infection that either progressed to CIN3+ or cleared (not recorded which). The sequenced CDR3 bases are TGTGCCAGCTCCCCCCCAACCGGCGGGAGTTTGGCAGATACG. Amino acids: CASSPPTGGSLADT. The whole CDR3 protein reads CASSPPTGGSLADTQYF. Filled out from reference TRBV18 and TRBJ2-3, the complete variable domain reads NAGVMQNPRHLVRRRGQEARLRCSPMKGHSHVYWYRQLPEEGLKFMVYLQKENIIDESGMPKERFSAEFPKEGPSILRIQQVVRGDSAAYFCASSPPTGGSLADTQYFGPGTRLTVL.